These T cell receptor beta chains were read from a single sample in a study of cytomegalovirus exposure and HLA in healthy donors. This table comes from immunoSEQ multiplex PCR, and its TCRdb copy is limited to in-frame clones, with some not included. The data contain 150,000 or so clones, approximately 79% of them singletons. The source material was PBMCs. These receptors originate from a man aged 40-49 years in good health and CMV-seropositive. The CDR3 runs from the conserved cysteine through the conserved F or W. A D gene is named only where the DNA matches it firmly. Size is stated for part of the rows, as once, few or many counts, or as a class when the clone is expanded.

v_call: TRBV7-2
clone_size: NA
j_call: TRBJ2-7
d_call: TRBD1
cdr3_nt: TGTGCCAGCAACCGACAGGGCTACGAGCAGTACTTC
cdr3_aa: CASNRQGYEQYF

v_call: TRBV27
clone_size: NA
j_call: TRBJ2-1
d_call: NA
cdr3_nt: TGTGCCAGCAGTAGTCGGAGCTCCTACAATGAGCAGTTCTTC
cdr3_aa: CASSSRSSYNEQFF

v_call: TRBV27
clone_size: few
j_call: TRBJ2-1
d_call: TRBD1
cdr3_nt: TGTGCCAGCAGCCGGGCCGGGACAGGGTACAATGAGCAGTTCTTC
cdr3_aa: CASSRAGTGYNEQFF

v_call: TRBV11-2
clone_size: NA
j_call: TRBJ2-2
d_call: NA
cdr3_nt: TGTGCCAGCATCCCAATAGGGGTGAACACCGGGGAGCTGTTTTTT
cdr3_aa: CASIPIGVNTGELFF

v_call: TRBV5-5
clone_size: NA
j_call: TRBJ2-4
d_call: NA
cdr3_nt: TGTGCCAGCAGCCTCGGGATAGCCAAAAACATTCAGTACTTC
cdr3_aa: CASSLGIAKNIQYF

v_call: TRBV29-1
clone_size: NA
j_call: TRBJ2-7
d_call: NA
cdr3_nt: TGCAGCGTTGGAGAAGGCAGGGACTACGAGCAGTACTTC
cdr3_aa: CSVGEGRDYEQYF

v_call: TRBV2
clone_size: NA
j_call: TRBJ2-1
d_call: NA
cdr3_nt: TGTGCCAGCTTGGAGGGCCATTCTCCCGGGCATGAGCAGTTCTTC
cdr3_aa: CASLEGHSPGHEQFF

v_call: TRBV5-4
clone_size: few
j_call: TRBJ1-1
d_call: NA
cdr3_nt: TGTGCCAGCAGCCGTCGGGTGAACACTGAAGCTTTCTTT
cdr3_aa: CASSRRVNTEAFF

v_call: TRBV5-3
clone_size: NA
j_call: TRBJ1-1
d_call: NA
cdr3_nt: TGTGCCTCCGCGGGGAGTGAAGGTGAAGCTTTCTTT
cdr3_aa: CASAGSEGEAFF

v_call: TRBV6-6
clone_size: NA
j_call: TRBJ1-2
d_call: NA
cdr3_nt: TGTGCCAGCAGAGGCGGGAACACCAGACTCAACTATGGCTACACCTTC
cdr3_aa: CASRGGNTRLNYGYTF

v_call: TRBV7-9
clone_size: NA
j_call: TRBJ2-5
d_call: TRBD2
cdr3_nt: TGTGCCAGCAGCCCTCGGGTAGCGGGGGGGCAAGAGACCCAGTACTTC
cdr3_aa: CASSPRVAGGQETQYF

v_call: TRBV19
clone_size: few
j_call: TRBJ1-4
d_call: NA
cdr3_nt: TGTGCCAGTAGTACCCCACGTTCGGAGGGCGAAAAACTGTTTTTT
cdr3_aa: CASSTPRSEGEKLFF

v_call: TRBV5-6
clone_size: NA
j_call: TRBJ2-3
d_call: TRBD2
cdr3_nt: TGTGCCAGCAGCCCCTCGGGGGGGCCTATAGATACGCAGTATTTT
cdr3_aa: CASSPSGGPIDTQYF

v_call: TRBV9
clone_size: NA
j_call: TRBJ2-3
d_call: TRBD2
cdr3_nt: TGTGCCAGCAGCACTCTTGATAGCGGGGGGGCAGCAGATACGCAGTATTTT
cdr3_aa: CASSTLDSGGAADTQYF

v_call: TRBV19
clone_size: NA
j_call: TRBJ1-1
d_call: TRBD1
cdr3_nt: TGTGCCAGTACTCCAAGAGAAGGGGGCGCGCCCACTGAAGCTTTCTTT
cdr3_aa: CASTPREGGAPTEAFF

v_call: TRBV18
clone_size: NA
j_call: TRBJ1-4
d_call: TRBD1
cdr3_nt: TGTGCCAGCTCTCGGGACAGCGATGAAAAACTGTTTTTT
cdr3_aa: CASSRDSDEKLFF

v_call: TRBV9
clone_size: NA
j_call: TRBJ1-2
d_call: TRBD1
cdr3_nt: TGTGCCAGCAGCTCCCGACAGGGGTTGTATAGCTACACCTTC
cdr3_aa: CASSSRQGLYSYTF

v_call: TRBV7-2
clone_size: NA
j_call: TRBJ1-1
d_call: TRBD1
cdr3_nt: TGTGCCAGCAGCTTAGGGGACAGGGGTGGTCCTGAAGCTTTCTTT
cdr3_aa: CASSLGDRGGPEAFF

v_call: TRBV19
clone_size: once
j_call: TRBJ1-5
d_call: TRBD1
cdr3_nt: TGTGCCAGTAGTATAGACGGACAGGACTGGGCTAATAGCAATCAGCCCCAGCATTTT
cdr3_aa: CASSIDGQDWANSNQPQHF

v_call: TRBV6-1
clone_size: NA
j_call: TRBJ2-7
d_call: NA
cdr3_nt: TGTGCCAGCAGTGAAACCCCGGGACAAACACTAGGGCGCGAGCAGTACTTC
cdr3_aa: CASSETPGQTLGREQYF

v_call: TRBV4-2
clone_size: NA
j_call: TRBJ2-1
d_call: TRBD2
cdr3_nt: TGTGCCAGCACCCGGACTAGTTTGTACAATGAGCAGTTCTTC
cdr3_aa: CASTRTSLYNEQFF

v_call: TRBV18
clone_size: NA
j_call: TRBJ2-5
d_call: NA
cdr3_nt: TGTGCCAGCTCACTTGGAGGCGGGGCCCCTAAAGAGACCCAGTACTTC
cdr3_aa: CASSLGGGAPKETQYF

v_call: TRBV7-2
clone_size: NA
j_call: TRBJ1-3
d_call: NA
cdr3_nt: TGTGCCAGCAGCTCTGGGGGGGTCGGAAACACCATATATTTT
cdr3_aa: CASSSGGVGNTIYF

v_call: TRBV27
clone_size: NA
j_call: TRBJ2-7
d_call: TRBD1
cdr3_nt: TGTGCCAGCAGTCTACGGGGACAGGGTCCTACCTACGAGCAGTACTTC
cdr3_aa: CASSLRGQGPTYEQYF

v_call: TRBV27
clone_size: NA
j_call: TRBJ2-1
d_call: NA
cdr3_nt: TGTGCCAGCAGTTTATCTATAGGGGGGGTTGGGAATGAGCAGTTCTTC
cdr3_aa: CASSLSIGGVGNEQFF

v_call: TRBV19
clone_size: NA
j_call: TRBJ2-5
d_call: TRBD2
cdr3_nt: TGTGCCAGTAGTATAGGCGGGGGACAAGAGACCCAGTACTTC
cdr3_aa: CASSIGGGQETQYF

v_call: TRBV7-6
clone_size: once
j_call: TRBJ2-5
d_call: NA
cdr3_nt: TGTGCCAGCAGCCCAGGGCTAGCGCTGAGGGGCCAAGAGACCCAGTACTTC
cdr3_aa: CASSPGLALRGQETQYF

v_call: TRBV2
clone_size: NA
j_call: TRBJ1-2
d_call: NA
cdr3_nt: TGTGCCAGCAGTCAGAACCAGATCCTCTATGGCTACACCTTC
cdr3_aa: CASSQNQILYGYTF

v_call: TRBV10-2
clone_size: NA
j_call: TRBJ1-4
d_call: NA
cdr3_nt: TGCGCCAGCACCCCAGGGAACGGTGCAACTAATGAAAAACTGTTTTTT
cdr3_aa: CASTPGNGATNEKLFF

v_call: TRBV10-3
clone_size: NA
j_call: TRBJ1-4
d_call: TRBD1
cdr3_nt: TGTGCCATCAGTAATACAGGGACAGGCCTTAATGAAAAACTGTTTTTT
cdr3_aa: CAISNTGTGLNEKLFF

v_call: TRBV5-4
clone_size: few
j_call: TRBJ2-6
d_call: TRBD1
cdr3_nt: TGTGCCAGCAGCCGGGGACAGCTTAGCTCTGGGGCCAACGTCCTGACTTTC
cdr3_aa: CASSRGQLSSGANVLTF

v_call: TRBV7-2
clone_size: NA
j_call: TRBJ2-7
d_call: NA
cdr3_nt: TGTGCCAGCAGCTTAGAACAGGACTACGAGCAGTACTTC
cdr3_aa: CASSLEQDYEQYF

v_call: TRBV4-3
clone_size: NA
j_call: TRBJ2-7
d_call: NA
cdr3_nt: TGCGCCAGCAGCCAAGATCGGCAGGGAATGTTCTACGAGCAGTACTTC
cdr3_aa: CASSQDRQGMFYEQYF

v_call: TRBV5-1
clone_size: NA
j_call: TRBJ2-2
d_call: NA
cdr3_nt: TGCGCCAGCAGCTTAGACTTAGCCGGGGAGCTGTTTTTT
cdr3_aa: CASSLDLAGELFF

v_call: TRBV18
clone_size: few
j_call: TRBJ1-4
d_call: NA
cdr3_nt: TGTGCCAGCTCACCTACTAGCGAAAAACTGTTTTTT
cdr3_aa: CASSPTSEKLFF

v_call: TRBV11-2
clone_size: NA
j_call: TRBJ2-5
d_call: TRBD1
cdr3_nt: TGTGCCAGCAGCTTAGGGGGACAGCCAGGCCAAGAGACCCAGTACTTC
cdr3_aa: CASSLGGQPGQETQYF

v_call: TRBV6-5
clone_size: NA
j_call: TRBJ2-7
d_call: NA
cdr3_nt: TGTGCCAGCAGTGTTGGTGACAGCAGCTACGAGCAGTACTTC
cdr3_aa: CASSVGDSSYEQYF

v_call: TRBV7-6
clone_size: NA
j_call: TRBJ2-1
d_call: TRBD1
cdr3_nt: TGTGCCAGCAGTCAACAGGGGGGCTCCTACAATGAGCAGTTCTTC
cdr3_aa: CASSQQGGSYNEQFF

v_call: TRBV4-3
clone_size: few
j_call: TRBJ1-5
d_call: NA
cdr3_nt: TGCGCCAGCAGCCAAGATTTGGGGGGTCGGCAGCCCCAGCATTTT
cdr3_aa: CASSQDLGGRQPQHF

v_call: TRBV2
clone_size: few
j_call: TRBJ1-5
d_call: NA
cdr3_nt: TGTGCCAGCAGTGGGAGAAGCAATCAGCCCCAGCATTTT
cdr3_aa: CASSGRSNQPQHF

v_call: TRBV6-1
clone_size: NA
j_call: TRBJ2-1
d_call: TRBD1
cdr3_nt: TGTGCCAGCAGTGGATTCGGACAGGTGTGGCAGTTCTTC
cdr3_aa: CASSGFGQVWQFF

v_call: TRBV2
clone_size: NA
j_call: TRBJ1-6
d_call: NA
cdr3_nt: TGTGCCAGCAGGGGGGGGGCACAGGACCACCTCGGGTCACCCCTCCACTTT
cdr3_aa: CASRGGAQDHLGSPLHF

v_call: TRBV27
clone_size: NA
j_call: TRBJ2-2
d_call: NA
cdr3_nt: TGTGCCAGCAGTTTATTGGCTAGAAGCACCGGGGAGCTGTTTTTT
cdr3_aa: CASSLLARSTGELFF

v_call: TRBV10-3
clone_size: NA
j_call: TRBJ2-3
d_call: TRBD2
cdr3_nt: TGTGCCATCACCCCAGCGGGGGGCCGGAAACTTAGCACAGATACGCAGTATTTT
cdr3_aa: CAITPAGGRKLSTDTQYF

v_call: TRBV5-1
clone_size: NA
j_call: TRBJ2-7
d_call: TRBD1
cdr3_nt: TGCGCCAGCAGCTTGTACAGGGGAACCCCCTACGAGCAGTACTTC
cdr3_aa: CASSLYRGTPYEQYF

v_call: TRBV4-2
clone_size: NA
j_call: TRBJ2-1
d_call: NA
cdr3_nt: TGTGCCAGCAGCCAAGATAAAGGATCTAGCCCCTACAATGAGCAGTTCTTC
cdr3_aa: CASSQDKGSSPYNEQFF

v_call: TRBV2
clone_size: NA
j_call: TRBJ2-2
d_call: NA
cdr3_nt: TGTGCCTCGCAGCAGGTCGGGGAGCTGTTTTTT
cdr3_aa: CASQQVGELFF

v_call: TRBV2
clone_size: NA
j_call: TRBJ1-3
d_call: TRBD1
cdr3_nt: TGTGCCAGCTCTGAGGACAGGGGAGGAAACACCATATATTTT
cdr3_aa: CASSEDRGGNTIYF

v_call: TRBV5-1
clone_size: NA
j_call: TRBJ2-5
d_call: NA
cdr3_nt: TGCGCCAGCAGTCATCAGGGGCCAGCGGCGGCTACGGAGACCCAGTACTTC
cdr3_aa: CASSHQGPAAATETQYF

v_call: TRBV7-9
clone_size: few
j_call: TRBJ2-7
d_call: NA
cdr3_nt: TGTGCCAGCAGCCCCGGAAGGGGGTGGTACGAGCAGTACTTC
cdr3_aa: CASSPGRGWYEQYF

v_call: TRBV5-1
clone_size: NA
j_call: TRBJ1-1
d_call: TRBD1
cdr3_nt: TGCGCCAGCAGCTTAGACAGGGGGCTACCTGAAGCTTTCTTT
cdr3_aa: CASSLDRGLPEAFF

v_call: TRBV4-3
clone_size: NA
j_call: TRBJ1-4
d_call: TRBD1
cdr3_nt: TGCGCCAGCAGCCAGCCCCGGGACAGCGAAAAACTGTTTTTT
cdr3_aa: CASSQPRDSEKLFF

v_call: TRBV9
clone_size: few
j_call: TRBJ2-5
d_call: TRBD1
cdr3_nt: TGTGCCAGCAGCTCCACCGGGACAGCCTATCAAGAGACCCAGTACTTC
cdr3_aa: CASSSTGTAYQETQYF

v_call: TRBV6-5
clone_size: NA
j_call: TRBJ1-3
d_call: NA
cdr3_nt: TGTGCCAGCAGTAACACAGGGTATAGGAACACCATATATTTT
cdr3_aa: CASSNTGYRNTIYF

v_call: TRBV2
clone_size: NA
j_call: TRBJ1-1
d_call: TRBD1
cdr3_nt: TGTGCCAGCAGTGAATCAAGGGGGCACAACACTGAAGCTTTCTTT
cdr3_aa: CASSESRGHNTEAFF

v_call: TRBV5-1
clone_size: few
j_call: TRBJ2-1
d_call: TRBD1
cdr3_nt: TGCGCCAGCAGCGAGGGACAGGGGGCTTACAATGAGCAGTTCTTC
cdr3_aa: CASSEGQGAYNEQFF

v_call: TRBV9
clone_size: NA
j_call: TRBJ2-3
d_call: TRBD1
cdr3_nt: TGTGCCAGCAACAGAGGAAGCCCCGGGACAGGGTTTCCAGATACGCAGTATTTT
cdr3_aa: CASNRGSPGTGFPDTQYF

v_call: TRBV5-6
clone_size: NA
j_call: TRBJ2-7
d_call: NA
cdr3_nt: TGTGCCAGCAGCTTGGGGGCTCAGGTCAGCTCCTACGAGCAGTACTTC
cdr3_aa: CASSLGAQVSSYEQYF

v_call: TRBV7-2
clone_size: NA
j_call: TRBJ2-3
d_call: TRBD2
cdr3_nt: TGTGCCAGCAGCTTAAGCGGGGGAGGAGATACGCAGTATTTT
cdr3_aa: CASSLSGGGDTQYF